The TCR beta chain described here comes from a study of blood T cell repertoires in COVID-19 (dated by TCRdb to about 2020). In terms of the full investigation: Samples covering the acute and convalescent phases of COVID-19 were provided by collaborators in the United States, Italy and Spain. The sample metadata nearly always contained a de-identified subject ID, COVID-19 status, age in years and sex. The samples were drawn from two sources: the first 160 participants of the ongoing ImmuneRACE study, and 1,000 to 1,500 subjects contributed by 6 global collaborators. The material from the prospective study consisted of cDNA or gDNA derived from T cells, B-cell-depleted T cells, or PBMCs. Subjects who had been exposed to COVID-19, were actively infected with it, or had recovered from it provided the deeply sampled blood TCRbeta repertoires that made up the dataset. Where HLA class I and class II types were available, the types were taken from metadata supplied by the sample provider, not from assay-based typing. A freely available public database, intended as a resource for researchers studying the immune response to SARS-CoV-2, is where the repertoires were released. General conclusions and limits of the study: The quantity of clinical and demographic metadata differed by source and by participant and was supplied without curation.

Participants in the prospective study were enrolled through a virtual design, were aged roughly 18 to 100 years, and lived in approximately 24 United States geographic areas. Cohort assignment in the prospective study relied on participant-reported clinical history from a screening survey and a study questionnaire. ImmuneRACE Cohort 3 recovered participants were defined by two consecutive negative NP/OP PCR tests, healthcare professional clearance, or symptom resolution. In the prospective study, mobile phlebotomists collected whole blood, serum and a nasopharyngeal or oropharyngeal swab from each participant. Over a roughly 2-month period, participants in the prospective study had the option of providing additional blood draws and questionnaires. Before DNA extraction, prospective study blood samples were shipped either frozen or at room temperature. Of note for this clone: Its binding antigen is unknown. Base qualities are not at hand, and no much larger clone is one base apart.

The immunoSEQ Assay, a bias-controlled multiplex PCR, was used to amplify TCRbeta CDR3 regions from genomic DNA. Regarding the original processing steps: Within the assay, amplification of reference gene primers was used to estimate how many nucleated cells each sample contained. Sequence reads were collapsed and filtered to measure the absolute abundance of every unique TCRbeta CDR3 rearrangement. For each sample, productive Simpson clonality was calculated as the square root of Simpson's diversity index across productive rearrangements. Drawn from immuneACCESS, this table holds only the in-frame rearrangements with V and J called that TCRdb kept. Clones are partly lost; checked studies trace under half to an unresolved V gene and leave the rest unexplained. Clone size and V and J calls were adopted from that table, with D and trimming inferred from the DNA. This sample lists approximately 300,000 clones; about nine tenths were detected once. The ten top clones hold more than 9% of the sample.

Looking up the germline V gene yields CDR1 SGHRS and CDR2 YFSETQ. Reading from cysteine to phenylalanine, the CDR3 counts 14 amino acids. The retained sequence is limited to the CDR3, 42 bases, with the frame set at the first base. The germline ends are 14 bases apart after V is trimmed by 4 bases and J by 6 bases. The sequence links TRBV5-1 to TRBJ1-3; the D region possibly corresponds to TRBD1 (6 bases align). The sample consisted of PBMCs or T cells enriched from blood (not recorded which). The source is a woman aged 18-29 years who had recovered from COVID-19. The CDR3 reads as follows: CASSGTGFENTIYF. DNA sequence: TGCGCCAGCAGCGGAACAGGGTTTGAAAACACCATATATTTT.